This paragraph covers one T cell receptor beta chain sequence. Naive CD4+ cells were CD45RA-selected; the remaining cells were memory. The data were obtained in a study of shared clonotypes between healthy human individuals. Whole-study context: CD4 naive and CD4 memory each took three plates per donor, while CD8 naive took two and CD8 memory one.

The CDR3 totals 14 residues. V was shortened by 5 bases and J by 2 bases, with 9 bases between the two germline ends. Germline V gives CDR1 SGHAT, CDR2 FQNNGV. TCRdb's copy holds only in-frame clones and misses some; the assay was immunoSEQ multiplex PCR. The table lists a few hundred thousand clones, about 74% of them singletons. Material: memory CD4+ T cells sorted from blood. The subset: CD45RA-negative fraction. This clonotype originated in a man aged 25 to 45 in good health. This chain connects TRBV11-2 to TRBJ2-2; no definite D call. CDR3 sequence reads: CASSPWANTGELFF. CDR3 nucleotide sequence: TGTGCCAGCAGCCCCTGGGCCAACACCGGGGAGCTGTTTTTT.